One T cell receptor (beta chain) is described in this entry. Its specificity is unknown. The data were taken from a study of cytomegalovirus exposure and HLA in healthy donors. Across the whole study: A preliminary data release comprised around 85 million unique TCRs obtained from HLA-typed donors. General study results and limits: Most of the CMV-associated TCR beta chains (in a later analysis) appeared to be HLA-restricted.

Looked up from germline, CDR1 is SGHDT and CDR2 is YYEEEE. The CDR3 length is 11 residues. The V gene lost 4 bases and the J gene lost 4 bases, with 6 bases spanning the gap. PCR used 60 Vbeta primers and 13 Jbeta primers. This table comes from immunoSEQ multiplex PCR, and its TCRdb copy is limited to in-frame clones, with some not included. The data show about 120,000 clones, 83% seen once. Sampled while nominally healthy, donors likely had unrecorded immune exposures. This clonotype was sampled from a man between 18 and 29 years old in good health and CMV-seropositive. Sequenced: PBMCs. The gene calls are TRBV5-6 and TRBJ2-7, with D possibly matching TRBD2 (5 bases). CDR3 amino acids: CASSRRYEQYF. The CDR3 nucleotides read TGTGCCAGCAGCCGGAGGTACGAGCAGTACTTC.